This T cell receptor beta chain is from a study of technical replicates of blood from a handful of donors. TCRdb keeps only in-frame clones here, not all; method: immunoSEQ multiplex PCR. The table has 80,000 to 95,000 clones, approximately 96% seen once; the top ten hold 0.2% to 0.25%. Germline CDR1 and CDR2: SNHLY and FYNNEI. Trimming took 6 bases from V and 4 from J, leaving 15 bases between them. CDR3 length: 15 amino acids. The chain recombines TRBV2 with TRBJ2-2; D ambiguous. The sequence was obtained from a human donor in good health. Sequenced: T cells isolated from PBMCs. The CDR3 DNA is TGTGCCAGCAGCCCAGGTTACGGAACCACCGGGGAGCTGTTTTTT. Encoded protein: CASSPGYGTTGELFF. Using reference TRBV2 and TRBJ2-2 for the parts outside the CDR3, the full variable domain is EPEVTQTPSHQVTQMGQEVILRCVPISNHLYFYWYRQILGQKVEFLVSFYNNEISEKSEIFDDQFSVERPDGSNFTLKIRSTKLEDSAMYFCASSPGYGTTGELFFGEGSRLTVL.